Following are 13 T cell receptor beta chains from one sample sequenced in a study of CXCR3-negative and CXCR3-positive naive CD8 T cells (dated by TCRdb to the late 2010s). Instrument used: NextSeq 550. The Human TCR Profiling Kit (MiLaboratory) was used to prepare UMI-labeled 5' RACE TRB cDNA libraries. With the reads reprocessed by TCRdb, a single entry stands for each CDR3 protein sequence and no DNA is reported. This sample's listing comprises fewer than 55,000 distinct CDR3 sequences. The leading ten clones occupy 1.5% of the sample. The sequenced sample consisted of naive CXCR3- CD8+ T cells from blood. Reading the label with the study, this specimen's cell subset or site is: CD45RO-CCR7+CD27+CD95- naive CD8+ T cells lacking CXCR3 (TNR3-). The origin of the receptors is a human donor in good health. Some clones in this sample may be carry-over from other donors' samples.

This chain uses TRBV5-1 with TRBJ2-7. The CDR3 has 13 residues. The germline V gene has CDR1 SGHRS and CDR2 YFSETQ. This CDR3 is CASSFSNSYEQYF.

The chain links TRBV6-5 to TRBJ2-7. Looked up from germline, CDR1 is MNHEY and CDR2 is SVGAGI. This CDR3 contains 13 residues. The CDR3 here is CASSYSGAYEQYF.

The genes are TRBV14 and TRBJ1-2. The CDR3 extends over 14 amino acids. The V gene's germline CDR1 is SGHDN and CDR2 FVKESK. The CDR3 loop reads CASSQDPGNYGYTF.

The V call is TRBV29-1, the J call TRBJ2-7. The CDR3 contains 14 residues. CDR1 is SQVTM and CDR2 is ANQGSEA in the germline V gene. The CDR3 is CSVERGGVSYEQYF.

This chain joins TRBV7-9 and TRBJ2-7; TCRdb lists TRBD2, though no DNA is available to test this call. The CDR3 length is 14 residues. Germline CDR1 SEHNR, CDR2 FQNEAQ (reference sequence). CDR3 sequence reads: CASSGGTSGKEQYF.

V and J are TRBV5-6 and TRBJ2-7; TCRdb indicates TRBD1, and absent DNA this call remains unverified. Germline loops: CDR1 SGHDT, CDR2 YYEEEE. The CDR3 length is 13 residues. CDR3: CASSHGQAHEQYF.

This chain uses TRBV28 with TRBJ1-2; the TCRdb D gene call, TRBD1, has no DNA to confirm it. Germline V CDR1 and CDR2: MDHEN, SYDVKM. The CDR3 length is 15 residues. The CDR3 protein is CASSFAPSGDYGYTF.

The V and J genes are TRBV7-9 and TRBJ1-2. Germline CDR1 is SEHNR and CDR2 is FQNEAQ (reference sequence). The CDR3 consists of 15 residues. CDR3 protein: CASSYAGYANYGYTF.

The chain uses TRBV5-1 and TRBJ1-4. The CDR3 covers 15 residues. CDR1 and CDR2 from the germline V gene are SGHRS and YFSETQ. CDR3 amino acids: CASSPLGETNEKLFF.

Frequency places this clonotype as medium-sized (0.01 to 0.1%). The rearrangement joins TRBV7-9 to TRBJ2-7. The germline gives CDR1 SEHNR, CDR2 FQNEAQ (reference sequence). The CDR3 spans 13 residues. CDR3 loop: CASSLGTAYEQYF.

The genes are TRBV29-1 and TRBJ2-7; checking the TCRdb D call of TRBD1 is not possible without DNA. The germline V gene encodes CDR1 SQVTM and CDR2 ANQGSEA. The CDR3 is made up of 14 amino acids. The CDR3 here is CSVSDRGPIYEQYF.

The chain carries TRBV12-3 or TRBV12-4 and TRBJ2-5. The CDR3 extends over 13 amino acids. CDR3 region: CASSSLTQETQYF.

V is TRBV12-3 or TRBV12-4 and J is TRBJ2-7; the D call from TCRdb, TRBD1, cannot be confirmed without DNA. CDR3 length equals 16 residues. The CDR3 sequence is CASSSTGQGVSYEQYF.